The TCR beta chain under discussion was sequenced for a study of blood T cell repertoires in COVID-19. Study-level background: The cDNA or gDNA used as material had been derived from T cells, B-cell-depleted T cells, or PBMCs.

The authors' processing: Estimates of nucleated cell counts were drawn from the amplification of reference gene primers. Method: immunoSEQ multiplex PCR; TCRdb's copy keeps in-frame clones and lacks some. The V and J calls and clone size are taken from that table; D and trimming were inferred from the DNA. The data contain fewer than 60,000 clones, roughly four fifths of them singletons. The germline V and J ends were trimmed by 8 bases and 5 bases, with 10 bases remaining between them. Germline V gene sequence: CDR1 LNHDA, CDR2 SQIVND (reference sequence). CDR3 size: 13 residues. Seattle cases were enrolled at active infection and followed longitudinally.

The sequencing sample was made of peripheral blood. The chain combines TRBV19 with TRBJ1-6; a possible D gene is TRBD1 (6 bases). The receptor comes from an elderly woman with COVID-19, enrolled during active disease. Written as DNA, the CDR3 is TGTGCCAGTGGGACAATAGATAATTCACCCCTCCACTTT. Residues: CASGTIDNSPLHF. Looking up the rest from reference TRBV19 and TRBJ1-6 gives the full variable domain: DGGITQSPKYLFRKEGQNVTLSCEQNLNHDAMYWYRQDPGQGLRLIYYSQIVNDFQKGDIAEGYSVSREKKESFPLTVTSAQKNPTAFYLCASGTIDNSPLHFGNGTRLTVT.